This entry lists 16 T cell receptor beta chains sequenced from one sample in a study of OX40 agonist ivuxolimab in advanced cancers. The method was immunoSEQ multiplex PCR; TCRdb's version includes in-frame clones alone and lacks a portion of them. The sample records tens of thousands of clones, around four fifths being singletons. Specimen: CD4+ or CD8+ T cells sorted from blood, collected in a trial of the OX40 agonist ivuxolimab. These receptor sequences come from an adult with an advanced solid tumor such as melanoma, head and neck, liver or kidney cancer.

DNA of the CDR3: TGCGCCAGCAGCCAAGATATGGGGCTAGCGGGGGGACAAGAGACCCAGTACTTC. Its protein is CASSQDMGLAGGQETQYF. The chain combines TRBV4-1 with TRBJ2-5, with 11 bases identical to TRBD2. This CDR3 region has 18 residues. V shed 0 bases and J 2 bases; nucleotides not matched to a gene: 8. Germline V lookup: CDR1 MGHRA, CDR2 YSYEKL.

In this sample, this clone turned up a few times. CDR3 coding DNA: TGTGCCAGCAGTTTCTCCCACCACACTGAAGCTTTCTTT. This sequence encodes CASSFSHHTEAFF. This chain connects TRBV27 to TRBJ1-1; no clear D. V was cut by 3 bases and J by 3 bases, with 8 bases left in between. Germline V gene lookup returns CDR1 MNHEY and CDR2 SMNVEV (reference sequence). The CDR3 consists of 13 residues.

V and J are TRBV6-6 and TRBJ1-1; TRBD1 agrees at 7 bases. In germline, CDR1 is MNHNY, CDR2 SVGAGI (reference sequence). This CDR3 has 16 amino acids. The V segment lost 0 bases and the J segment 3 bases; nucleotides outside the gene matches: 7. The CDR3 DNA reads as TGTGCCAGCAGTTACTCGGACAGGTGGGGGGACACTGAAGCTTTCTTT. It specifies CASSYSDRWGDTEAFF.

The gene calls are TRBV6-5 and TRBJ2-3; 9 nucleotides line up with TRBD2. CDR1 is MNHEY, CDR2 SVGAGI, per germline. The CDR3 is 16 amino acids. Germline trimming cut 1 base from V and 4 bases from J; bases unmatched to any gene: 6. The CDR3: CASSYFMTSGSDTQYF. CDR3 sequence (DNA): TGTGCCAGCAGTTACTTTATGACTAGCGGATCAGATACGCAGTATTTT.

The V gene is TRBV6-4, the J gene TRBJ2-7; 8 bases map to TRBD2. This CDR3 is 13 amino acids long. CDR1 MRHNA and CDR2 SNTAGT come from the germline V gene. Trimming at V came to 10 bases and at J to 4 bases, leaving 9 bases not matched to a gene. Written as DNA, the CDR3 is TGTGCCACCGAGCGGGGGAGCCATTACGAGCAGTACGTC. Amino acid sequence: CATERGSHYEQYV.

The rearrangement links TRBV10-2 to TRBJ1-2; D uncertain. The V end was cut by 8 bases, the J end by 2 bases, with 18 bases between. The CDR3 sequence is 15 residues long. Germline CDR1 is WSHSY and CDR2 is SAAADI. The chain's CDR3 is CASSVVPPTNYGYTF. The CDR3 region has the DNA TGCGCCAGCTCCGTGGTCCCTCCTACAAACTATGGCTACACCTTC.

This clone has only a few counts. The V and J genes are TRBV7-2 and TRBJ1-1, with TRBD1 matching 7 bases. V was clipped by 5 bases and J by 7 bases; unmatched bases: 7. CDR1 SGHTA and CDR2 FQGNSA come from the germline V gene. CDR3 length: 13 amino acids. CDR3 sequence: CASSKTGWIEAFF. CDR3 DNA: TGTGCCAGCAGCAAGACAGGGTGGATTGAAGCTTTCTTT.

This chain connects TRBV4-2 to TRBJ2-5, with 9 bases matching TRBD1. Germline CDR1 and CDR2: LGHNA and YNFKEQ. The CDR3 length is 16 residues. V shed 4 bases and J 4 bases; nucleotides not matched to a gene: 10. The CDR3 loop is CASSLRTGDSGETQYF. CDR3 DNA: TGTGCCAGCAGCCTACGGACAGGGGATTCGGGAGAGACCCAGTACTTC.

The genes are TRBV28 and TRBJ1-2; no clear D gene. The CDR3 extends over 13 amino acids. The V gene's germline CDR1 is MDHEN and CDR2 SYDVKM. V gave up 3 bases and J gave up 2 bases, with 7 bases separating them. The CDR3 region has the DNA TGTGCCAGCAGTTTCGGAGAGAACTATGGCTACACCTTC. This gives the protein CASSFGENYGYTF.

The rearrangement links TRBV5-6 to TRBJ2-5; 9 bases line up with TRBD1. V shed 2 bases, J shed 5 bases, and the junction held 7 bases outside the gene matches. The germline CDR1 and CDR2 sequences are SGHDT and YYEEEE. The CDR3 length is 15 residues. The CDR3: CASSLWTGVRETQYF. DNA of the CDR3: TGTGCCAGCAGCTTATGGACAGGGGTCAGGGAGACCCAGTACTTC.

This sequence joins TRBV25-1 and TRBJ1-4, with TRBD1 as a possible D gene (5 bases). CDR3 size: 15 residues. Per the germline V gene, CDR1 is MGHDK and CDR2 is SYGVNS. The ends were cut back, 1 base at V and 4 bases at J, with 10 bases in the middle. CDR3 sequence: CASSELGLGNEKLFF. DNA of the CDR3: TGTGCCAGCAGTGAATTGGGGCTGGGTAATGAAAAACTGTTTTTT.

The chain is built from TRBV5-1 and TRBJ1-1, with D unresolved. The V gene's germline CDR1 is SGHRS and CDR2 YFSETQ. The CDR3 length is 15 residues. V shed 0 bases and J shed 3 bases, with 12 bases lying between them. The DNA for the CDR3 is TGCGCCAGCAGCTTGGGGGGTAGGAGTTACACTGAAGCTTTCTTT. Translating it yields CASSLGGRSYTEAFF.

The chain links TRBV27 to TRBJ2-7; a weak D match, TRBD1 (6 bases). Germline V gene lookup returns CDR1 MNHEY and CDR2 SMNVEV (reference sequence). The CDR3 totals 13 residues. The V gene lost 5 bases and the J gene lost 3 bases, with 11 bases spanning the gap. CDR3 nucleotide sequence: TGTGCCAGCAGTCATGGACAGAACTACGAGCAGTACGTC. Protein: CASSHGQNYEQYV.

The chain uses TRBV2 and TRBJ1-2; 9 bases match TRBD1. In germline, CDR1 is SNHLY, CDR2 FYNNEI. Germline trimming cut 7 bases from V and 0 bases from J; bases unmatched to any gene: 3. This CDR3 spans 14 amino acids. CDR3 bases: TGTGCCAGCATGGGGGACAGGGCTAACTATGGCTACACCTTC. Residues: CASMGDRANYGYTF.

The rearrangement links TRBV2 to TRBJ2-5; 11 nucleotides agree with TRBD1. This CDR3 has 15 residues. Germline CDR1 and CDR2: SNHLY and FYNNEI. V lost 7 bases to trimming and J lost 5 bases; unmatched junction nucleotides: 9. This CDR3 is CASTRGTGGRETQYF. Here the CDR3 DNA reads TGTGCCAGCACTAGGGGGACAGGGGGTCGGGAGACCCAGTACTTC. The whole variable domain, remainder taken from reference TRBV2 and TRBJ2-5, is EPEVTQTPSHQVTQMGQEVILRCVPISNHLYFYWYRQILGQKVEFLVSFYNNEISEKSEIFDDQFSVERPDGSNFTLKIRSTKLEDSAMYFCASTRGTGGRETQYFGPGTRLLVL.

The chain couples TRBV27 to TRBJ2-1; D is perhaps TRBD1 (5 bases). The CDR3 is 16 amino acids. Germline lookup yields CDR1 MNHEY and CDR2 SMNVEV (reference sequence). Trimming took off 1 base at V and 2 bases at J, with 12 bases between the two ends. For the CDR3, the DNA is TGTGCCAGCAGTTTATGGCAGACAGTACCCTACAATGAGCAGTTCTTC. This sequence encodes CASSLWQTVPYNEQFF.